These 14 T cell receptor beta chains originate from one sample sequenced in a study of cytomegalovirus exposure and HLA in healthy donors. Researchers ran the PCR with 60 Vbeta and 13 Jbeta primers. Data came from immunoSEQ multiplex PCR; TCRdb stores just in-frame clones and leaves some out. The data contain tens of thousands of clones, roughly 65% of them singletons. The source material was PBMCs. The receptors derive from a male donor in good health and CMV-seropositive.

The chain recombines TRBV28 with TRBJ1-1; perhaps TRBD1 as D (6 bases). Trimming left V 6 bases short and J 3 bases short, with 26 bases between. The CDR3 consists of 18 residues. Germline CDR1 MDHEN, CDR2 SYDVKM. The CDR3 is CASSPGGTTGLADTEAFF. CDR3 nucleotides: TGTGCCAGCAGCCCGGGGGGGACTACAGGGTTGGCGGACACTGAAGCTTTCTTT.

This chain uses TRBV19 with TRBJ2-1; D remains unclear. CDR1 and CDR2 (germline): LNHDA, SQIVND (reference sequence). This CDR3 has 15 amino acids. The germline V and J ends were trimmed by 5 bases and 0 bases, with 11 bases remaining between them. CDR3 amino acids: CASSPSSYSYNEQFF. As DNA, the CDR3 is TGTGCCAGTAGTCCCTCTTCGTACTCCTACAATGAGCAGTTCTTC. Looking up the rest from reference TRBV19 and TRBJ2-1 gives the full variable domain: DGGITQSPKYLFRKEGQNVTLSCEQNLNHDAMYWYRQDPGQGLRLIYYSQIVNDFQKGDIAEGYSVSREKKESFPLTVTSAQKNPTAFYLCASSPSSYSYNEQFFGPGTRLTVL.

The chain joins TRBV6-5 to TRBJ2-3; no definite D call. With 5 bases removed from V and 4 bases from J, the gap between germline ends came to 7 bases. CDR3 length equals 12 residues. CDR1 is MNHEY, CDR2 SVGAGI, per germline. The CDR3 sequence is CASSPSSDTQYF. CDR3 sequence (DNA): TGTGCCAGCAGTCCTAGTTCAGATACGCAGTATTTT.

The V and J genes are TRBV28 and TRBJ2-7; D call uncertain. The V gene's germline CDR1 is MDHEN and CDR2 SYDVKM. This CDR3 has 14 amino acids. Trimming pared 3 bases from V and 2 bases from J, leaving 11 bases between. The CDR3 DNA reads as TGTGCCAGCAGTTTGCAGGCCCCTACCTACGAGCAGTACTTC. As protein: CASSLQAPTYEQYF.

CDR3 DNA: TGTGCCAGCAGCTTAGCTCACAACTCCTACGAGCAGTACTTC. It encodes CASSLAHNSYEQYF. The V gene is TRBV7-2, the J gene TRBJ2-7; D gene unclear. Germline CDR1 is SGHTA and CDR2 is FQGNSA. The length of the CDR3 is 14 residues. V was cut by 0 bases and J by 0 bases, with 6 bases left in between.

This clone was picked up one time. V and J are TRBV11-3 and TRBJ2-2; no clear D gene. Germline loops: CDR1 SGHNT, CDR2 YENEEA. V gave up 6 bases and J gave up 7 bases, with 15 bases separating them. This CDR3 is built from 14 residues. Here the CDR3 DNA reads TGTGCCAGCAGTCATGACTCCCTCGGCGGGGAGCTGTTTTTT. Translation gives CASSHDSLGGELFF.

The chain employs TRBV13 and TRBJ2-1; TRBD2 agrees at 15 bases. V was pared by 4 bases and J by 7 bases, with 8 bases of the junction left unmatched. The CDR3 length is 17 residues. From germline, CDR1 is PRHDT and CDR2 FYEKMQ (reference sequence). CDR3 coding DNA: TGTGCCAGCAGCTCCTGGGGGGGACTAGCGGGAGGTAATGAGCAGTTCTTC. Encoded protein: CASSSWGGLAGGNEQFF.

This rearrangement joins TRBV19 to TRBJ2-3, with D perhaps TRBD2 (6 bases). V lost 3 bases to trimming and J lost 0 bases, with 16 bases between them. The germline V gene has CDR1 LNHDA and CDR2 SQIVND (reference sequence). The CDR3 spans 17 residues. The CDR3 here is CASSMGAGGGSTDTQYF. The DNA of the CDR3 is TGTGCCAGTAGTATGGGCGCGGGCGGAGGGAGCACAGATACGCAGTATTTT. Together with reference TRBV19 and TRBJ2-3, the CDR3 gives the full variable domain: DGGITQSPKYLFRKEGQNVTLSCEQNLNHDAMYWYRQDPGQGLRLIYYSQIVNDFQKGDIAEGYSVSREKKESFPLTVTSAQKNPTAFYLCASSMGAGGGSTDTQYFGPGTRLTVL.

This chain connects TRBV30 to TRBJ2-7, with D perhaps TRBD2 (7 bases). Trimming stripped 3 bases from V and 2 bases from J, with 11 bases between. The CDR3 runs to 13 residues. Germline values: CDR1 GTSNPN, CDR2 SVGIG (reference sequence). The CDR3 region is CAWREGGTYEQYF. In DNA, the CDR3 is TGTGCCTGGAGAGAGGGGGGGACCTACGAGCAGTACTTC.

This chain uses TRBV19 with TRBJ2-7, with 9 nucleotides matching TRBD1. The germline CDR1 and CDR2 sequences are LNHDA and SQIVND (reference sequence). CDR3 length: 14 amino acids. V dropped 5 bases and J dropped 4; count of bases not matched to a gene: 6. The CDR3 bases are TGTGCCAGTAGTGCCGGACAGGGGTTATACGAGCAGTACTTC. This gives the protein CASSAGQGLYEQYF.

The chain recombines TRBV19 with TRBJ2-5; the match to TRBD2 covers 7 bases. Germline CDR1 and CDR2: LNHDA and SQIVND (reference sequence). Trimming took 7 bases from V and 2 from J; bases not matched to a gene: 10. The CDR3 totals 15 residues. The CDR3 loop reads CASTPGGGGQETQYF. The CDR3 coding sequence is TGTGCCAGTACGCCGGGTGGGGGAGGGCAAGAGACCCAGTACTTC.

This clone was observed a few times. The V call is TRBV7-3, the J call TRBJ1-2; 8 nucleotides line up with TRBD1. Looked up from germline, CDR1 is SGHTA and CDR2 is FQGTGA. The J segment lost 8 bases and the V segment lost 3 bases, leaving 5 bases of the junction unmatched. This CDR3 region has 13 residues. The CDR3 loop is CASSFQGAEGYTF. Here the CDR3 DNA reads TGTGCCAGCAGCTTCCAGGGGGCGGAGGGCTACACCTTC.

In DNA form, the CDR3 reads TGTGCCAGCAGCCTGCTGATGACAGCACTGAACACTGAAGCTTTCTTT. It specifies CASSLLMTALNTEAFF. The chain has TRBV14 and TRBJ1-1, with D tentatively TRBD1 (5 bases). Deletions cut 4 bases from V and 0 bases from J, with 15 bases between. The CDR3 contains 16 residues. The germline CDR1 and CDR2 sequences are SGHDN and FVKESK.

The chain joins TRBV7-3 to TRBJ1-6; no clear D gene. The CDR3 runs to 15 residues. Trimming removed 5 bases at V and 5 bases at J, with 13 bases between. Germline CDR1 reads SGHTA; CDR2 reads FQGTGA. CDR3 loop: CASSRDTSHNSPLHF. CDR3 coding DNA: TGTGCCAGCAGCCGAGACACCTCGCATAATTCACCCCTCCACTTT. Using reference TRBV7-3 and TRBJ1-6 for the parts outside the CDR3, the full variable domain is GAGVSQTPSNKVTEKGKYVELRCDPISGHTALYWYRQSLGQGPEFLIYFQGTGAADDSGLPNDRFFAVRPEGSVSTLKIQRTERGDSAVYLCASSRDTSHNSPLHFGNGTRLTVT.